A selection of T cell receptor beta chains follows, all from one sample in a study of cytotoxic CD8 clonotypes in ibrutinib-treated CLL. Sequenced by immunoSEQ multiplex PCR; TCRdb stores in-frame clones only, minus some. The profile covers some 130,000 clones, with over 75% appearing a single time and roughly 2% taken by the ten largest. This specimen consisted of PBMCs, obtained after 24 months of ibrutinib treatment. These receptors all stem from a human donor with chronic lymphocytic leukemia. Each CDR3 is given without its conserved first and last residue.

v_call: TRBV20-1
cdr3_aa: SAKGRNEQF

v_call: TRBV12-5
cdr3_aa: ASGLGSGNTEAF

v_call: TRBV7-9
cdr3_aa: ASSGAGHEQY

v_call: TRBV7-2
cdr3_aa: ASSGGQGGKRSRT

v_call: TRBV7-2
cdr3_aa: ASSDSNMWETQY

v_call: TRBV19
cdr3_aa: ASSSSGTRSYNEQF

v_call: TRBV18
cdr3_aa: ASSPNEDTQY

v_call: TRBV5-6
cdr3_aa: ASSLSHNEQF

v_call: TRBV5-1
cdr3_aa: ASRDSSEPYEQY

v_call: TRBV7-9
cdr3_aa: ASSLSTGARNQPQH

v_call: TRBV10-3
cdr3_aa: AISVPSESYEQY

v_call: TRBV5-3
cdr3_aa: ARSLRLAPSTDTQY

v_call: TRBV2
cdr3_aa: ASSEQGSTEAF

v_call: TRBV28
cdr3_aa: ASTSPGTSETQY

v_call: TRBV6-6
cdr3_aa: ASNPGRGPYEQY

v_call: TRBV30
cdr3_aa: AWSVNRLAYEQY

v_call: TRBV4-1
cdr3_aa: ASSQAIAGVTLSAYNEQF

v_call: TRBV27
cdr3_aa: ASSSRGLGNTEAF

v_call: TRBV28
cdr3_aa: AISGGQGEQPQH

v_call: TRBV2
cdr3_aa: ASSEGDRVIDGYT

v_call: TRBV29-1
cdr3_aa: SVEDNKGSFSYEQY

v_call: TRBV7-2
cdr3_aa: ASSLGRKATYEQY

v_call: TRBV30
cdr3_aa: AWSMGGGSYNEQF

v_call: TRBV14
cdr3_aa: ASSPRTSGMREQY

v_call: TRBV6-5
cdr3_aa: ASSYKAGYHEQY

v_call: TRBV28
cdr3_aa: ASSAQGVIEKLF

v_call: TRBV4-3
cdr3_aa: ASSQEGTGGSYEQY

v_call: TRBV5-6
cdr3_aa: ASSPVRARASYNEQF

v_call: TRBV11-3
cdr3_aa: ASSLSEEGEQY

v_call: TRBV9
cdr3_aa: ASSATTGAGEQF

v_call: TRBV2
cdr3_aa: ASSVEGVGTEAF

v_call: TRBV27
cdr3_aa: ASSLSGISYNEQF

v_call: TRBV4-1
cdr3_aa: ASSPVRFSSGNTIY

v_call: TRBV5-8
cdr3_aa: ASSPLPGGRTEAF

v_call: TRBV5-4
cdr3_aa: ASSPEGGTDTQY

v_call: TRBV27
cdr3_aa: ASSLTLGQGAGEQY

v_call: TRBV6-5
cdr3_aa: ASSYRQAYEQY

v_call: TRBV5-6
cdr3_aa: ASSFRDRGGYGYT

v_call: TRBV4-1
cdr3_aa: ASSQWADSSPLH